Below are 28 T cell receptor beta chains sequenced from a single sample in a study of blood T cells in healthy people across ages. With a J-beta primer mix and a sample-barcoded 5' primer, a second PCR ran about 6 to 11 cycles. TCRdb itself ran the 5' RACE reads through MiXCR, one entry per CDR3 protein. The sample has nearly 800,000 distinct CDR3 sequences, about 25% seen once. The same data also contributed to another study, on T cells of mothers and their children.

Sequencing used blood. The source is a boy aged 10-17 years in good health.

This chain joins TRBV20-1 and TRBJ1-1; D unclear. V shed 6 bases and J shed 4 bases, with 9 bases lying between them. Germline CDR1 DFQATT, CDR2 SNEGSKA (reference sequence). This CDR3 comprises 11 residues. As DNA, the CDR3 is TGCAGTGCGCAGGATACCACTGAAGCTTTCTTT. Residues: CSAQDTTEAFF.

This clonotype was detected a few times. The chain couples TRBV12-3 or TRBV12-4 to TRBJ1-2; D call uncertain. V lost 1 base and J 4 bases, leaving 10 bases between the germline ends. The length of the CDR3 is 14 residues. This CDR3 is CASSLGGSVYGYTF. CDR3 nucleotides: TGTGCCAGCAGTTTAGGGGGTTCCGTCTATGGCTACACCTTC.

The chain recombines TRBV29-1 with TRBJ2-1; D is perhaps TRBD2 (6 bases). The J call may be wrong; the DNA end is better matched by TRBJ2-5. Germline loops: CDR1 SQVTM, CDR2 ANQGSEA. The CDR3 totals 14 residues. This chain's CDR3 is CSVEGHPEGETQYF. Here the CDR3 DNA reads TGCAGCGTTGAAGGACATCCGGAGGGAGAGACCCAGTACTTC.

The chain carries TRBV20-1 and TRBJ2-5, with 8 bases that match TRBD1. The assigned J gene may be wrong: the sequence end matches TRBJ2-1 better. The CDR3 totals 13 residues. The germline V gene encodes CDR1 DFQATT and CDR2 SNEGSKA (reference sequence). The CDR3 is CSAPTGARNEQFF. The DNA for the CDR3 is TGCAGTGCCCCGACAGGGGCGCGCAATGAGCAGTTCTTC.

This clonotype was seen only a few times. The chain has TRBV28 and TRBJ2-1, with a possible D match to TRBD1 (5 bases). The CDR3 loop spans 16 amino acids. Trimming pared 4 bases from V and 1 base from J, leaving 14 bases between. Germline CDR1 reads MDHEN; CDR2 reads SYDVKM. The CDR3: CASSYQGLGSYNEQFF. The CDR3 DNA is TGTGCCAGCAGTTATCAGGGCTTGGGGTCCTACAATGAGCAGTTCTTC.

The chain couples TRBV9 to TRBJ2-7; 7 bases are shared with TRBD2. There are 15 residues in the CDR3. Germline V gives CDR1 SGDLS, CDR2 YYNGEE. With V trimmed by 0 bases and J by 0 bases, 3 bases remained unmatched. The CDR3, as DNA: TGTGCCAGCAGCGTAGGGAGCGGGACCTCCTACGAGCAGTACTTC. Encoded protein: CASSVGSGTSYEQYF.

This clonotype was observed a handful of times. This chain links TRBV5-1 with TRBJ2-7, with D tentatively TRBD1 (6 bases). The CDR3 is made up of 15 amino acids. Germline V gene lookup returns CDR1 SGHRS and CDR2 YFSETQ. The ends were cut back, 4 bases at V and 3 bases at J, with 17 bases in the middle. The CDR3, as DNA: TGCGCCAGCAGCCCCCAACCGGGACAAGGCTACGAGCAGTACTTC. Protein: CASSPQPGQGYEQYF.

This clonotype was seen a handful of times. CDR3 amino acids: CATSDGTGNPYEQYF. For the CDR3, the DNA is TGTGCCACCAGTGACGGGACAGGGAACCCCTACGAGCAGTACTTC. The genes are TRBV24-1 and TRBJ2-7; the match to TRBD1 covers 9 bases. This CDR3 contains 15 residues. Germline lookup yields CDR1 KGHDR and CDR2 SFDVKD. The junction had 5 bases not matched to a gene; V was cut back by 4 bases and J by 2 bases.

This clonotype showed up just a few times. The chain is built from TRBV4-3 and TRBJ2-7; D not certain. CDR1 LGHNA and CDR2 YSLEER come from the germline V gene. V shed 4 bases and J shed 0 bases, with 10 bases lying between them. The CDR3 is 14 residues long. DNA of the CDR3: TGCGCCAGCAGCCGTTGGTCGAGCTCCTACGAGCAGTACTTC. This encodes CASSRWSSSYEQYF.

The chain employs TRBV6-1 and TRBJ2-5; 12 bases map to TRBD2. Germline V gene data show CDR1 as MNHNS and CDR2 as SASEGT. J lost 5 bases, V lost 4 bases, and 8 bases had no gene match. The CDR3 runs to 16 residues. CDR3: CASSALAGGPGETQYF. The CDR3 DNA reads TGTGCCAGCAGTGCCCTAGCGGGAGGGCCGGGGGAGACCCAGTACTTC.

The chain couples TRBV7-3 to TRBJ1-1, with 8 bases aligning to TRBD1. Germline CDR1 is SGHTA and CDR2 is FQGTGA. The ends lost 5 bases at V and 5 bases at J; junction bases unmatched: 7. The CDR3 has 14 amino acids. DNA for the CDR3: TGTGCCAGCAGCGCCACAGGGGGAGGGACTGAAGCTTTCTTT. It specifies CASSATGGGTEAFF.

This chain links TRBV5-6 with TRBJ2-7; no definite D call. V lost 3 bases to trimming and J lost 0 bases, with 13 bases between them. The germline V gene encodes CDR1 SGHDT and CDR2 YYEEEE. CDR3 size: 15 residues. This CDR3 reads CASSWVGQSSYEQYF. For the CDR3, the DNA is TGTGCCAGCAGCTGGGTAGGGCAGAGCTCCTACGAGCAGTACTTC. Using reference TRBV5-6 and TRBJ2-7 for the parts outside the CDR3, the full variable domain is DAGVTQSPTHLIKTRGQQVTLRCSPKSGHDTVSWYQQALGQGPQFIFQYYEEEERQRGNFPDRFSGHQFPNYSSELNVNALLLGDSALYLCASSWVGQSSYEQYFGPGTRLTVT.

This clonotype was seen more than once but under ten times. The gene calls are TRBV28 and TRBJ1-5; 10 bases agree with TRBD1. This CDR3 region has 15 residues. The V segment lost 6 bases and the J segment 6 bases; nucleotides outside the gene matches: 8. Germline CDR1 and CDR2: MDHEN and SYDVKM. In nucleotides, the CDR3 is TGTGCCAGCAGCGGAAAGGGACAGGGGATTCAGCCCCAGCATTTT. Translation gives CASSGKGQGIQPQHF.

In nucleotides, the CDR3 is TGTGCCAGCAGTTATCTACCGGGACAGTTAGACAGGGTCTACGAGCAGTACTTC. Amino acid sequence: CASSYLPGQLDRVYEQYF. This chain joins TRBV6-6 and TRBJ2-7; 7 bases match TRBD1. This CDR3 has 18 amino acids. Germline loops: CDR1 MNHNY, CDR2 SVGAGI (reference sequence). The J segment lost 3 bases and the V segment lost 3 bases, leaving 17 bases of the junction unmatched.

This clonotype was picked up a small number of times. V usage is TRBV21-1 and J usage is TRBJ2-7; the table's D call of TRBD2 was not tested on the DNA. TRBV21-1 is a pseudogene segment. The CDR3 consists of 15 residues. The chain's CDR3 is CASSPPGLAGIEQYF. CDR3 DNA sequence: TGTGCCAGCAGCCCACCGGGACTAGCGGGGATTGAGCAGTACTTC.

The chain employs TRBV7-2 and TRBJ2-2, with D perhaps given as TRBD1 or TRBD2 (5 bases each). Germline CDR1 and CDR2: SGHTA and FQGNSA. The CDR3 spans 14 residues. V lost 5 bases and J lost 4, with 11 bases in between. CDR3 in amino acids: CASSPGPITGELFF. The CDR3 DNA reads TGTGCCAGCAGCCCGGGACCGATCACCGGGGAGCTGTTTTTT. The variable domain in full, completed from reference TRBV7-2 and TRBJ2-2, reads GAGVSQSPSNKVTEKGKDVELRCDPISGHTALYWYRQSLGQGLEFLIYFQGNSAPDKSGLPSDRFSAERTGGSVSTLTIQRTQQEDSAVYLCASSPGPITGELFFGEGSRLTVL.

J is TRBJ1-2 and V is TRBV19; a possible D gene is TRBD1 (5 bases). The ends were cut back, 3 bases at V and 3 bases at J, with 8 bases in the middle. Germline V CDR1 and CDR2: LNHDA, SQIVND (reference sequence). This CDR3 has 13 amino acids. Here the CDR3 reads CASSIGTYYGYTF. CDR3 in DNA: TGTGCCAGTAGTATTGGGACTTACTATGGCTACACCTTC. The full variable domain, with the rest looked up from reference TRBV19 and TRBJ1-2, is DGGITQSPKYLFRKEGQNVTLSCEQNLNHDAMYWYRQDPGQGLRLIYYSQIVNDFQKGDIAEGYSVSREKKESFPLTVTSAQKNPTAFYLCASSIGTYYGYTFGSGTRLTVV.

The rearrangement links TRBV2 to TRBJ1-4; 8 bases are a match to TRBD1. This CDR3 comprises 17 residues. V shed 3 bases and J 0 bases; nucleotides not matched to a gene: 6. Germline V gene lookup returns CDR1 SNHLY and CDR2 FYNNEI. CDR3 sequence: CASSDPGQEPTNEKLFF. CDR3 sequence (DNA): TGTGCCAGCAGTGATCCGGGACAGGAGCCAACTAATGAAAAACTGTTTTTT. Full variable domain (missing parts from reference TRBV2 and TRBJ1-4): EPEVTQTPSHQVTQMGQEVILRCVPISNHLYFYWYRQILGQKVEFLVSFYNNEISEKSEIFDDQFSVERPDGSNFTLKIRSTKLEDSAMYFCASSDPGQEPTNEKLFFGSGTQLSVL.

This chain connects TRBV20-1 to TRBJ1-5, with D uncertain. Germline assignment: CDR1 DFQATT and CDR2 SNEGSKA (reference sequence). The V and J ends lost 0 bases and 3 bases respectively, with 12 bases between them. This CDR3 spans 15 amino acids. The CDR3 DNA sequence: TGCAGTGCTAGAGATAATCGCGGGTACAATCAGCCCCAGCATTTT. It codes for CSARDNRGYNQPQHF.

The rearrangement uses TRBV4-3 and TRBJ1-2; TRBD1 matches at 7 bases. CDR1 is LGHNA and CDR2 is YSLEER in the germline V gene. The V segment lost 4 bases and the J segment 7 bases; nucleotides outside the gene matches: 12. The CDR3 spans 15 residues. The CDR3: CASSRDGGGRGGYTF. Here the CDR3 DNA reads TGCGCCAGCAGCCGAGATGGAGGGGGCAGGGGTGGCTACACCTTC.

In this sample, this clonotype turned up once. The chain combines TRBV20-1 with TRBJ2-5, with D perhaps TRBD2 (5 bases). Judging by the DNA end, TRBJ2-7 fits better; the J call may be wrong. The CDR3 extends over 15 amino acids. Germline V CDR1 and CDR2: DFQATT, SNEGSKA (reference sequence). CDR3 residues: CSASSAERLTYEQYF. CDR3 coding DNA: TGCAGTGCTAGCAGCGCGGAAAGACTAACCTACGAGCAGTACTTC.

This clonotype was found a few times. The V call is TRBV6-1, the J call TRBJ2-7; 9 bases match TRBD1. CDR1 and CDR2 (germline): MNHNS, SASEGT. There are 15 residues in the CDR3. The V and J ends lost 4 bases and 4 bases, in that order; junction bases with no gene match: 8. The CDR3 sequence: CASSARDRERYEQYF. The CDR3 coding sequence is TGTGCCAGCAGTGCCCGGGACAGGGAGCGGTACGAGCAGTACTTC.

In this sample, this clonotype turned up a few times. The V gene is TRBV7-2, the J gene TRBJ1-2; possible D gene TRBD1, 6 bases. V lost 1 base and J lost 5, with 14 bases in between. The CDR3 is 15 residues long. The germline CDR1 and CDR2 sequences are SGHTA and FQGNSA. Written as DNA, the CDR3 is TGTGCCAGCAGCTTAGGACAGGCAGACTATTATGGCTACACCTTC. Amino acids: CASSLGQADYYGYTF.

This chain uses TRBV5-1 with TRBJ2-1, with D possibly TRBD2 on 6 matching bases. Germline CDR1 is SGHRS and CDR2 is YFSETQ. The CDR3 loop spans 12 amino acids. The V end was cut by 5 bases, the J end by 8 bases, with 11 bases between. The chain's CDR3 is CASSFLAYEQFF. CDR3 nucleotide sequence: TGCGCCAGCAGTTTCCTAGCGTATGAGCAGTTCTTC.

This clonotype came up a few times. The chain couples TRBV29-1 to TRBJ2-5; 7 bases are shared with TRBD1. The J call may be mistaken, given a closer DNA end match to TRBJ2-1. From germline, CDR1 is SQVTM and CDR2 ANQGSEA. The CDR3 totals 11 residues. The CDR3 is CSVLQGNEQFF. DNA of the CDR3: TGCAGCGTCCTACAGGGGAATGAGCAGTTCTTC.

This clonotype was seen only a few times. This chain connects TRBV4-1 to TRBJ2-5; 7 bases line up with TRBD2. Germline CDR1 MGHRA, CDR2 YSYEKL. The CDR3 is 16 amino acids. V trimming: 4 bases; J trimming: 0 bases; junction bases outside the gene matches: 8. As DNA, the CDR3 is TGCGCCAGCAGCCCCCGGGGTAGCGGGCACCAAGAGACCCAGTACTTC. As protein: CASSPRGSGHQETQYF.

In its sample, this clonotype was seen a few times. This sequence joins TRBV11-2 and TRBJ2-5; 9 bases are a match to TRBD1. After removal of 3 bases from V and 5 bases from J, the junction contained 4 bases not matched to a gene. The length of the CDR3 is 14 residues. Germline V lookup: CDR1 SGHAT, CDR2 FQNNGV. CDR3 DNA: TGTGCCAGCAGCTTTACAGGGGGCTGGGAGACCCAGTACTTC. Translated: CASSFTGGWETQYF. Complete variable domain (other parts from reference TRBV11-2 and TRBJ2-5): EAGVAQSPRYKIIEKRQSVAFWCNPISGHATLYWYQQILGQGPKLLIQFQNNGVVDDSQLPKDRFSAERLKGVDSTLKIQPAKLEDSAVYLCASSFTGGWETQYFGPGTRLLVL.

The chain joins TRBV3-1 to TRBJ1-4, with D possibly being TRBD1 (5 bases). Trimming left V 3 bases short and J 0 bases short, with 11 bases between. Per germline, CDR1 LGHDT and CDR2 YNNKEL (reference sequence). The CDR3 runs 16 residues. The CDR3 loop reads CASSHGTITTNEKLFF. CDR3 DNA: TGTGCCAGCAGCCACGGGACGATTACAACTAATGAAAAACTGTTTTTT. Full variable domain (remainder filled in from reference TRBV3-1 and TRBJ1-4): DTAVSQTPKYLVTQMGNDKSIKCEQNLGHDTMYWYKQDSKKFLKIMFSYNNKELIINETVPNRFSPKSPDKAHLNLHINSLELGDSAVYFCASSHGTITTNEKLFFGSGTQLSVL.